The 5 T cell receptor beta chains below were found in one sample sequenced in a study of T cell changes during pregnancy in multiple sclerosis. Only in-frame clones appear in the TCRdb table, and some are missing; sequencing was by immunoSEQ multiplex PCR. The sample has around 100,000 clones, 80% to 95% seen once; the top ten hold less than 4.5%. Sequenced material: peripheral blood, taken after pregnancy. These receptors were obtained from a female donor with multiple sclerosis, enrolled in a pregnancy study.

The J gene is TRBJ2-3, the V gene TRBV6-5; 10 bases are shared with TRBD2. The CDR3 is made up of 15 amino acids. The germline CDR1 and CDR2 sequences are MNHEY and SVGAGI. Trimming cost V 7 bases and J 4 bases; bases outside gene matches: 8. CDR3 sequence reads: CASNERSGGPDTQYF. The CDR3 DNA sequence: TGTGCCAGCAACGAACGTAGCGGGGGGCCAGATACGCAGTATTTT.

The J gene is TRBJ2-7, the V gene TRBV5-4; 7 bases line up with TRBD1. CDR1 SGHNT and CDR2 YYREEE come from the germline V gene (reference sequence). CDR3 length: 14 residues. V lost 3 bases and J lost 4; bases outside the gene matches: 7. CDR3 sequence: CASSYRGGLYEQYF. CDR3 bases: TGTGCCAGCAGCTACCGAGGGGGCCTATACGAGCAGTACTTC. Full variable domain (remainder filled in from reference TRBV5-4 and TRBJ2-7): ETGVTQSPTHLIKTRGQQVTLRCSSQSGHNTVSWYQQALGQGPQFIFQYYREEENGRGNFPPRFSGLQFPNYSSELNVNALELDDSALYLCASSYRGGLYEQYFGPGTRLTVT.

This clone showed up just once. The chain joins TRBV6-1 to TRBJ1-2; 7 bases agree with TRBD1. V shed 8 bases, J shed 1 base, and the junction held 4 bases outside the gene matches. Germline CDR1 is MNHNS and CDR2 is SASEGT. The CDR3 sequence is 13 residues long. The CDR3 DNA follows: TGTGCCAGCGGACGACAGGGTAACTATGGCTACACCTTC. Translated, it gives CASGRQGNYGYTF.

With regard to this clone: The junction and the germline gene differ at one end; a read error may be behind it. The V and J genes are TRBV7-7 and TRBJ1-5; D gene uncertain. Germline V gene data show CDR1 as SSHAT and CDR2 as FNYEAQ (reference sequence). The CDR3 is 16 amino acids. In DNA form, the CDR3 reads TGTGCTAGCAGCTTCGCGGACGGGGATAGCAATCAGCCCCAGCATTTT. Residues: CASSFADGDSNQPQHF.

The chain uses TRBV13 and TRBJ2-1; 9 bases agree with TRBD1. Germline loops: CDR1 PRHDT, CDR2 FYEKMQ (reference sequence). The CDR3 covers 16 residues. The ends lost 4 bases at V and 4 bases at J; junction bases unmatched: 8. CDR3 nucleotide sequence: TGTGCCAGCAGCTCGAACCGGGACAGGGTATACAATGAGCAGTTCTTC. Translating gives CASSSNRDRVYNEQFF.